One T cell receptor beta chain is described in this entry. Its antigen is unidentified. Generated by immunoSEQ multiplex PCR, the TCRdb table keeps only in-frame clones and is missing some. The repertoire holds roughly 230,000 clones, with less than 95% as singletons. The data belong to a study of cytomegalovirus exposure and HLA in healthy donors. Study-level background: The platform used for the approximately 120 validation repertoires matched that of the approximately 670 first-cohort repertoires, a later analysis reported.

This CDR3 has 13 amino acids. V dropped 6 bases and J dropped 1 base, with 10 bases sitting between them. CDR1 is SEHNR, CDR2 FQNEAQ, per germline (reference sequence). Study-wide findings and caveats: In vitro checks showed that three CMV-associated chains really do target CMV antigens. First-cohort TCR clusters were later found to tend to co-occur in the approximately 120 validation repertoires. The classifier, whose performance was assessed in both the original and validation cohorts, reportedly diagnosed cytomegalovirus status with high specificity and sensitivity.

What was sequenced was PBMCs. The chain is built from TRBV7-9 and TRBJ2-7; maybe TRBD2 (5 bases). This TCR derives from a woman aged 30 to 39 in good health and CMV-seronegative. The DNA of the CDR3 is TGTGCCAGCAGTCCGTCGGGGTCCTACGAGCAGTACTTC. Translated, it gives CASSPSGSYEQYF.